This T cell receptor beta chain was sequenced in a study of T cells after yellow fever vaccination. Universal primer sites and UMIs were introduced during 5'RACE template-switching synthesis of TCR cDNA. TCRdb independently ran MiXCR on the 5' RACE reads; one entry per CDR3 protein. In the table there are 150,000 to 200,000 distinct CDR3 sequences, 11% of which are singletons. The germline V gene has CDR1 SGHRS and CDR2 YFSETQ. V lost 0 bases, J lost 2 bases, and 9 bases stayed unmatched. The CDR3 has 18 amino acids. The chain uses TRBV5-1 and TRBJ2-3; TRBD2 matches 10 bases. Sample: CD8+ T cells sorted from PBMCs, taken 15 days after the yellow fever booster vaccination. The TCR comes from a man younger than 35 who received the YFV17D yellow fever vaccine. The DNA for the CDR3 is TGCGCCAGCAGCTTGGCCCATCTAGCGGGGGCGAACACAGATACGCAGTATTTT. It codes for CASSLAHLAGANTDTQYF.